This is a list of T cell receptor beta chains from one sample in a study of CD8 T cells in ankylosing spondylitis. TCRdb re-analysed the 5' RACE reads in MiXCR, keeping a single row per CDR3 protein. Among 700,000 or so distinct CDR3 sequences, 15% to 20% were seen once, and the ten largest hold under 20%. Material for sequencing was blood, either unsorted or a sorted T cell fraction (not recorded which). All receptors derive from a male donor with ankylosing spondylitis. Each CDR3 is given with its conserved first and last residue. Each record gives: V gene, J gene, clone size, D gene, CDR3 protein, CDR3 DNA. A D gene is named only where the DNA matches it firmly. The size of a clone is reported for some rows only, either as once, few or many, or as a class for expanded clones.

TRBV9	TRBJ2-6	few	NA	CASSEGVPLGVGLTF	TGTGCCAGCAGCGAGGGGGTTCCGTTAGGCGTCGGCCTGACTTTC
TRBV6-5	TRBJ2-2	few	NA	CASSYSGQGSTGELFF	TGTGCCAGCAGTTACAGTGGGCAGGGAAGCACCGGGGAGCTGTTTTTT
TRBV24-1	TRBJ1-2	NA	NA	CATTTGPSWAHLLYGYTF	TGTGCCACCACCACTGGACCGTCTTGGGCCCACTTACTCTATGGCTACACCTTC
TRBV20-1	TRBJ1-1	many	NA	CSAVRQPLNTEAFF	TGCAGTGCCGTCAGACAGCCCTTAAACACTGAAGCTTTCTTT
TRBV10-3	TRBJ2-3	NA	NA	CAISEGVTDTQYF	TGTGCCATCAGTGAAGGGGTCACAGATACGCAGTATTTT
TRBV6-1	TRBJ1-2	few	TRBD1	CASSELTGSRDGYTF	TGTGCCAGCAGTGAATTGACAGGGTCTCGCGATGGCTACACCTTC
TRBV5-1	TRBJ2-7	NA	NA	CASGTGLSETYEQYF	TGCGCCAGCGGAACCGGACTCTCCGAAACCTACGAGCAGTACTTC
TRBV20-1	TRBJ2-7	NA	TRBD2	CSAREEEGLAHHEQYF	TGCAGTGCTAGAGAGGAGGAGGGACTAGCTCACCACGAGCAGTACTTC
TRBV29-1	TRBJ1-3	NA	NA	CSVGGVPSGNTIYF	TGCAGCGTTGGTGGGGTACCCTCTGGAAACACCATATATTTT
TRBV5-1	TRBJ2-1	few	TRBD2	CASSSRGGGNEQFF	TGCGCCAGCAGCTCGCGGGGGGGCGGCAATGAGCAGTTCTTC
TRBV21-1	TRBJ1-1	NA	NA	CATSGRNTEAFF	TGTGCCACCTCCGGCAGGAACACTGAAGCTTTCTTT
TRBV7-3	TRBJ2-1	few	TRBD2	CASSPGGGDNEQFF	TGTGCCAGCAGCCCGGGCGGGGGGGACAATGAGCAGTTCTTC
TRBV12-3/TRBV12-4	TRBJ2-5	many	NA	CASSKGDVETQYF	TGTGCCAGCAGTAAAGGGGACGTGGAGACCCAGTACTTC